The text below deals with one TCR beta chain. The antigen is undetermined. These data originate in a study of cytomegalovirus exposure and HLA in healthy donors. A multiplex PCR was run with 60 Vbeta primers and 13 Jbeta primers. Generated by immunoSEQ multiplex PCR, the TCRdb table keeps only in-frame clones and is missing some. The repertoire consists of about 170,000 clones, with around four fifths occurring once and the leading ten covering around 14%. Study-level results: Most sequenced TCRs were rare (though some public TCRs occurred in many donors).

The sample comprised PBMCs. This TCR derives from a woman in her forties or fifties in good health and CMV-seropositive.

In DNA, the CDR3 is TGTGCCAGCAGCCTCAACTCTATAATTGGTGAGCAGTTCTTC. This sequence encodes CASSLNSIIGEQFF. V gene TRBV11-3 combines with J gene TRBJ2-1; D call uncertain. V lost 5 bases and J lost 9, with 17 bases in between. Germline CDR1 and CDR2: SGHNT and YENEEA. This CDR3 has 14 amino acids.